This record concerns one T cell receptor (beta chain) sequence. As yet, its antigen is unknown. This sample was taken from a study of shared clonotypes between healthy human individuals. Whole-study context: A donor's plate count was three for CD4 naive and three for CD4 memory; CD8 naive had two and CD8 memory one. Findings and caveats of the study: With a few donors compared, roughly 5% of naive CD4 clonotypes were shared.

This CDR3 contains 13 residues. V was cut by 5 bases and J by 2 bases, with 6 bases left in between. Germline lookup yields CDR1 MNHEY and CDR2 SMNVEV (reference sequence). Sequenced by immunoSEQ multiplex PCR; TCRdb stores in-frame clones only, minus some. This repertoire shows roughly 890,000 clones, 85% to 95% found once; its top ten account for around 24%. CD45RO negativity and positive selection for CCR7 defined naive CD8 cells, a population that excluded terminally differentiated effector memory CD45RA+ cells. The V and J genes are TRBV27 and TRBJ2-2; D gene unclear. The sequenced sample consisted of naive CD8+ T cells sorted from blood. The sequence came from a man younger than 40 in good health. CDR3 DNA: TGTGCCAGCAGTACGATCAACACCGGGGAGCTGTTTTTT. Its translation: CASSTINTGELFF.